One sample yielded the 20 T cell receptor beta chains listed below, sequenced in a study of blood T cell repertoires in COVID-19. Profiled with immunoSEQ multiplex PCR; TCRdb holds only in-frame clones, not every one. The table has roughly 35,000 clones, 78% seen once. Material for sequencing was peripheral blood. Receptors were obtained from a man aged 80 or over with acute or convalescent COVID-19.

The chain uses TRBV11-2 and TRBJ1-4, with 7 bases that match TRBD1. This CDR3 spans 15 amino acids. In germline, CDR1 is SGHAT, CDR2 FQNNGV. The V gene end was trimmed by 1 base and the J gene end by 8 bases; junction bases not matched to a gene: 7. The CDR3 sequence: CASSLGVEGGEKLFF. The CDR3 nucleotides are TGTGCCAGCAGCTTAGGGGTAGAAGGGGGCGAAAAACTGTTTTTT. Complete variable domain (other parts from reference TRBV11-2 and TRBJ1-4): EAGVAQSPRYKIIEKRQSVAFWCNPISGHATLYWYQQILGQGPKLLIQFQNNGVVDDSQLPKDRFSAERLKGVDSTLKIQPAKLEDSAVYLCASSLGVEGGEKLFFGSGTQLSVL.

CDR3 region: CASSSPSGWNTGELFF. The CDR3, as DNA: TGTGCCAGCAGTTCCCCTAGCGGATGGAACACCGGGGAGCTGTTTTTT. The chain recombines TRBV5-6 with TRBJ2-2, with 7 positions matching TRBD2. The V gene's germline CDR1 is SGHDT and CDR2 YYEEEE. The CDR3 runs to 16 residues. The junction had 8 bases not matched to a gene; V was cut back by 5 bases and J by 1 base.

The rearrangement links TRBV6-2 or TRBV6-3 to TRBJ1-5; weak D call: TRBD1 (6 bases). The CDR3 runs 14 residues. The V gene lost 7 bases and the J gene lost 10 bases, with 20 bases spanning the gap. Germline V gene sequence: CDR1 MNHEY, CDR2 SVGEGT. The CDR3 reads CASTPRDRTKPQHF. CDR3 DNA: TGTGCCAGCACCCCAAGAGACAGGACCAAACCCCAGCATTTT.

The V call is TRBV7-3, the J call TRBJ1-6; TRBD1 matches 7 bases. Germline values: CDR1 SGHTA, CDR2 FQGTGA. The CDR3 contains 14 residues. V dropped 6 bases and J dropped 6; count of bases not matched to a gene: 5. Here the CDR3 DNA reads TGTGCCAGCAGTAAGGGGGACAGTAATTCACCCCTCCACTTT. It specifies CASSKGDSNSPLHF.

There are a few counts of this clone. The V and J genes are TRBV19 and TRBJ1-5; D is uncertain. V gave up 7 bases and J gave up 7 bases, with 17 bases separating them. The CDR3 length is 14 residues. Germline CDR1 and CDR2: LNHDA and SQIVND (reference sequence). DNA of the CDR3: TGTGCCAGTACCTTCGGACTTTCGTACCAGCCCCAGCATTTT. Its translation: CASTFGLSYQPQHF. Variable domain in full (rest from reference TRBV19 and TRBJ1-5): DGGITQSPKYLFRKEGQNVTLSCEQNLNHDAMYWYRQDPGQGLRLIYYSQIVNDFQKGDIAEGYSVSREKKESFPLTVTSAQKNPTAFYLCASTFGLSYQPQHFGDGTRLSIL.

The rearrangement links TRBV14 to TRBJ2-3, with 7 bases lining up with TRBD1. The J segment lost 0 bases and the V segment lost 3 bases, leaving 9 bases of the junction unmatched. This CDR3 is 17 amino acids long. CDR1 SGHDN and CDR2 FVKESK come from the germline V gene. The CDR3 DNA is TGTGCCAGCAGCCACCTCCTGCCGGGACAGAGCACAGATACGCAGTATTTT. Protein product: CASSHLLPGQSTDTQYF.

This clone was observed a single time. The CDR3 coding sequence is TGTGCCAGCAGCGTAGCGGGGGACCGTCGGGGGGATACGCAGTATTTT. Translation: CASSVAGDRRGDTQYF. V gene TRBV9 combines with J gene TRBJ2-3; the D gene is possibly TRBD2 (6 bases). Between the trimmed V and J ends, which lost 0 bases and 6 bases, there was a span of 17 bases. Germline CDR1 SGDLS, CDR2 YYNGEE. The CDR3 is 16 residues long.

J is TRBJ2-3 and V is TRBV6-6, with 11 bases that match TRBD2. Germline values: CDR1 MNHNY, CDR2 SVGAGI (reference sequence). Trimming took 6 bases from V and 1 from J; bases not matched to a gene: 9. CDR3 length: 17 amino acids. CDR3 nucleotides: TGTGCCAGCAGGCGATTCCAACTAGCGGGGGGCACAGATACGCAGTATTTT. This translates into CASRRFQLAGGTDTQYF.

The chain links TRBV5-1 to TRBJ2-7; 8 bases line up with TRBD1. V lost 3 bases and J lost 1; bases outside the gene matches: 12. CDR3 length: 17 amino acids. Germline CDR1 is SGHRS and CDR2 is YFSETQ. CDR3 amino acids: CASSWGPRTGWSYEQYF. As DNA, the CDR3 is TGCGCCAGCAGCTGGGGACCAAGGACAGGGTGGTCCTACGAGCAGTACTTC.

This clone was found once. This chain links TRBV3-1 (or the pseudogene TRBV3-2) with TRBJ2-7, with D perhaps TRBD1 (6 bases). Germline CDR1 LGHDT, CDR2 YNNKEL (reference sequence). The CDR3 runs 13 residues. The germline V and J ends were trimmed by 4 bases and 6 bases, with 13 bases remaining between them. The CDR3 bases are TGTGCCAGCAGCCCCGGACAGAGGGGCGAGCAGTACTTC. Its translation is CASSPGQRGEQYF.

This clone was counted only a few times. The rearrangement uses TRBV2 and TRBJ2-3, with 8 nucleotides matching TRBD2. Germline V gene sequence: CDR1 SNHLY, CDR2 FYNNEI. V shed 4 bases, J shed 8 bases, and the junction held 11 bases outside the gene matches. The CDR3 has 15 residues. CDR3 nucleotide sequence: TGTGCCAGCAGTGCAAAAACTAGCGGACAATTTACGCAGTATTTT. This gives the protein CASSAKTSGQFTQYF.

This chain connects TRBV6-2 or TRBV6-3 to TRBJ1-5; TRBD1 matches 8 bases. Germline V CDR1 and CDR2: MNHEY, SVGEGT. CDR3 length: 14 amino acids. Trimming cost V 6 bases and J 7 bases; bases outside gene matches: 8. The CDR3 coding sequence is TGTGCCAGCAGCCCTGACAGGGGTAGACAGCCCCAGCATTTT. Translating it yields CASSPDRGRQPQHF.

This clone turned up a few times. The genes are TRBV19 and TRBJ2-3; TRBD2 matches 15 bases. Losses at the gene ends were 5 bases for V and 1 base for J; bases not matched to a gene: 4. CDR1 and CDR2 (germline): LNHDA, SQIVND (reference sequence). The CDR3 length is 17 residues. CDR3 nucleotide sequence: TGTGCCAGTAGTCTGGGACTAGCGGGGGGACGCACAGATACGCAGTATTTT. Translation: CASSLGLAGGRTDTQYF.

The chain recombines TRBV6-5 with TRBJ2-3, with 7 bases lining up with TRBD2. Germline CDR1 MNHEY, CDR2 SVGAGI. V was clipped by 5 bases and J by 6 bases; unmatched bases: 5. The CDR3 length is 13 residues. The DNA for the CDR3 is TGTGCCAGCAGTAGGACTAGTACGGATACGCAGTATTTT. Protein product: CASSRTSTDTQYF.

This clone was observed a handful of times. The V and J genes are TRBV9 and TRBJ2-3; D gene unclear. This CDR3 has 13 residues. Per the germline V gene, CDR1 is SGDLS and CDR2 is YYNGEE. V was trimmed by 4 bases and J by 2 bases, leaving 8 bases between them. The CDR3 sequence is CASSPPSTDTQYF. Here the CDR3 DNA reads TGTGCCAGCAGCCCCCCTTCCACAGATACGCAGTATTTT. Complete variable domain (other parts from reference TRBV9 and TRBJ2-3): DSGVTQTPKHLITATGQRVTLRCSPRSGDLSVYWYQQSLDQGLQFLIQYYNGEERAKGNILERFSAQQFPDLHSELNLSSLELGDSALYFCASSPPSTDTQYFGPGTRLTVL.

The CDR3 is CASSWGLAGGVNYEQYF. The CDR3 region has the DNA TGCGCCAGCAGCTGGGGACTAGCGGGGGGCGTGAACTACGAGCAGTACTTC. This sequence joins TRBV5-1 and TRBJ2-7; the match to TRBD2 covers 15 bases. This CDR3 spans 17 amino acids. The V and J ends lost 3 bases and 3 bases, in that order; junction bases with no gene match: 7. Germline lookup yields CDR1 SGHRS and CDR2 YFSETQ.

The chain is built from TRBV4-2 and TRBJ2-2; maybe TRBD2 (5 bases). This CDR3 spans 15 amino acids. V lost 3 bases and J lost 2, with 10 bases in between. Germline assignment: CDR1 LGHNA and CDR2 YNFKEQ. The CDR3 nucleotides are TGTGCCAGCAGCCACGGGGAGAGTAACACCGGGGAGCTGTTTTTT. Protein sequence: CASSHGESNTGELFF.

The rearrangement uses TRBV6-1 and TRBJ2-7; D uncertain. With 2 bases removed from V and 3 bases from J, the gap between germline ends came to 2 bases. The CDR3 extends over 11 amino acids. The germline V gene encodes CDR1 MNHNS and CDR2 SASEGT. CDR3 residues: CASSELYEQYF. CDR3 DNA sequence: TGTGCCAGCAGTGAACTCTACGAGCAGTACTTC.

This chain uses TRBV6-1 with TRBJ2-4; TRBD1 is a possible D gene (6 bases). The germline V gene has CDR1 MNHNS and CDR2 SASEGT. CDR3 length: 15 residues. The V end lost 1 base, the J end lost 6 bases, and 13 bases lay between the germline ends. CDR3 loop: CASSEDTQGRNIQYF. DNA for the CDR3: TGTGCCAGCAGTGAAGACACACAGGGAAGAAACATTCAGTACTTC.

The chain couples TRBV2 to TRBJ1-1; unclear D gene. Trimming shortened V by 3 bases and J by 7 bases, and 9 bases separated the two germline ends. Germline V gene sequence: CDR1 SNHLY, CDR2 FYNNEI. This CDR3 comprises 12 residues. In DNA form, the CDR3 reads TGTGCCAGCAGTGATCGCGTGGTTGAAGCTTTCTTT. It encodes CASSDRVVEAFF.